These 8 T cell receptor beta chains share one sample of origin, sequenced in a study of T cell repertoires in cytomegalovirus infection. TCRdb re-derived calls from the reads in MiXCR, one entry per CDR3 protein. The sample includes about 700,000 distinct CDR3 sequences, around a third of them seen just once. Antigens for these TCRs are unknown. The sequencing used cultured PBMCs, collected from culture after CMV antigen stimulation. The receptor source for this set is a human donor in good health (CMV status not recorded). Some clones in this sample may be carry-over from other donors' samples.

This clonotype came up many times. This chain uses TRBV7-2 with TRBJ2-4; 8 bases agree with TRBD2. Germline lookup yields CDR1 SGHTA and CDR2 FQGNSA. Losses at the gene ends were 6 bases for V and 8 bases for J; bases not matched to a gene: 6. The CDR3 is 13 residues long. The CDR3 spells CASRATSADIQYF. Written as DNA, the CDR3 is TGTGCCAGCAGGGCGACTAGCGCGGACATTCAGTACTTC. The entire variable domain, with the rest obtained from reference TRBV7-2 and TRBJ2-4, is as follows: GAGVSQSPSNKVTEKGKDVELRCDPISGHTALYWYRQSLGQGLEFLIYFQGNSAPDKSGLPSDRFSAERTGGSVSTLTIQRTQQEDSAVYLCASRATSADIQYFGAGTRLSVL.

This clonotype has ten or more counts. This rearrangement joins TRBV7-2 to TRBJ2-5; weak D call: TRBD2 (5 bases). Germline CDR1 is SGHTA and CDR2 is FQGNSA. This CDR3 contains 14 residues. Trimming pared 4 bases from V and 0 bases from J, leaving 9 bases between. The CDR3 nucleotides are TGTGCCAGCAGCTCCGCGGGCCACCAAGAGACCCAGTACTTC. Translating gives CASSSAGHQETQYF.

The V call is TRBV20-1, the J call TRBJ2-7; TRBD2 is a possible D gene (6 bases). CDR3 size: 12 residues. Between the trimmed V and J ends, which lost 6 bases and 5 bases, there was a span of 14 bases. Germline CDR1 DFQATT, CDR2 SNEGSKA (reference sequence). The CDR3 here is CSAGGSRDEQYF. The CDR3 region has the DNA TGCAGTGCCGGGGGTAGCAGGGACGAGCAGTACTTC.

The chain employs TRBV29-1 and TRBJ1-2; D ambiguous. V gave up 4 bases and J gave up 0 bases, with 6 bases separating them. The germline CDR1 and CDR2 sequences are SQVTM and ANQGSEA. The CDR3 loop spans 12 amino acids. CDR3 amino acids: CSVGGTNYGYTF. The CDR3 bases are TGCAGCGTTGGGGGAACTAACTATGGCTACACCTTC. Full variable domain (outside the CDR3, taken from reference TRBV29-1 and TRBJ1-2): SAVISQKPSRDICQRGTSLTIQCQVDSQVTMMFWYRQQPGQSLTLIATANQGSEATYESGFVIDKFPISRPNLTFSTLTVSNMSPEDSSIYLCSVGGTNYGYTFGSGTRLTVV.

This clonotype appeared a few times. This rearrangement joins TRBV6-6 to TRBJ2-1; the D call may be TRBD1 or TRBD2 (5 bases each). The CDR3 totals 13 residues. Trimming pared 2 bases from V and 9 bases from J, leaving 11 bases between. Germline V gene lookup returns CDR1 MNHNY and CDR2 SVGAGI (reference sequence). CDR3: CASSYAGSGEQFF. For the CDR3, the DNA is TGTGCCAGCAGTTACGCAGGGAGTGGTGAGCAGTTCTTC.

The chain carries TRBV2 and TRBJ1-2; D may be TRBD1 (6 bases). The V end was cut by 0 bases, the J end by 4 bases, with 18 bases between. CDR3 size: 17 residues. The germline V gene encodes CDR1 SNHLY and CDR2 FYNNEI. This CDR3 reads CASSEALRTAPIYGYTF. CDR3 bases: TGTGCCAGCAGTGAAGCGCTTCGGACAGCCCCTATCTATGGCTACACCTTC.

This clonotype turned up a few times. The CDR3: CASSVLWGVGETQYF. The CDR3 DNA is TGTGCCAGTAGTGTCTTATGGGGAGTTGGAGAGACCCAGTACTTC. V and J are TRBV19 and TRBJ2-5, with D tentatively TRBD2 (5 bases). Germline-derived CDR1 and CDR2 are LNHDA and SQIVND (reference sequence). The CDR3 is 15 residues long. Between the trimmed V and J ends, which lost 5 bases and 4 bases, there was a span of 17 bases.

The chain combines TRBV7-2 with TRBJ2-7; TRBD2 matches 9 bases. Germline V lookup: CDR1 SGHTA, CDR2 FQGNSA. Germline trimming cut 5 bases from V and 0 bases from J; bases unmatched to any gene: 5. The CDR3 extends over 15 amino acids. The CDR3 loop reads CASSLGLATSYEQYF. In nucleotides, the CDR3 is TGTGCCAGCAGCCTAGGACTAGCGACCTCCTACGAGCAGTACTTC.